The 24 T cell receptor beta chains in this list originate from one sample, sequenced in a study of T cell responses to AZD1222 COVID-19 vaccine. Profiling relied on immunoSEQ multiplex PCR, and the TCRdb table lists in-frame clones only, not all of them. The sample shows roughly 120,000 clones, roughly four fifths of them seen only once. The sequences come from peripheral blood, collected on day 0 of AZD1222 vaccination. The source is an adult in good health.

The genes are TRBV7-8 and TRBJ2-7; possibly TRBD2 for D (5 bases). This CDR3 spans 15 amino acids. Trimming left V 5 bases short and J 0 bases short, with 14 bases between. Germline V gene data show CDR1 as SGHVS and CDR2 as FQNEAQ. CDR3 protein: CASSARSVSSYEQYF. DNA for the CDR3: TGTGCCAGCAGCGCCCGTAGCGTTAGCTCCTACGAGCAGTACTTC.

J is TRBJ1-2 and V is TRBV3-1 (or the pseudogene TRBV3-2), with D tentatively TRBD1 (6 bases). Between the trimmed V and J ends, which lost 8 bases and 6 bases, there was a span of 10 bases. The CDR3 has 11 amino acids. From germline, CDR1 is LGHDT and CDR2 YNNKEL (reference sequence). The CDR3 DNA follows: TGTGCCAGCGCCCCAGGGGATGGCTACACCTTC. Translating it yields CASAPGDGYTF.

This chain uses TRBV18 with TRBJ2-3; 12 nucleotides agree with TRBD2. V dropped 3 bases and J dropped 5; count of bases not matched to a gene: 6. Germline CDR1 reads KGHSH; CDR2 reads LQKENI. The CDR3 is 16 amino acids. The CDR3 is CASSPLAGGQGDTQYF. DNA for the CDR3: TGTGCCAGCTCACCGCTAGCGGGAGGGCAAGGAGATACGCAGTATTTT.

The V call is TRBV5-1, the J call TRBJ1-1; no clear D gene. V shed 2 bases and J shed 1 base, with 6 bases lying between them. The CDR3 totals 13 residues. The germline gives CDR1 SGHRS, CDR2 YFSETQ. CDR3 amino acids: CASSLQKNTEAFF. In DNA form, the CDR3 reads TGCGCCAGCAGCTTACAAAAGAACACTGAAGCTTTCTTT.

The chain recombines TRBV20-1 with TRBJ1-5, with a possible D match to TRBD1 (5 bases). Germline CDR1 reads DFQATT; CDR2 reads SNEGSKA (reference sequence). The CDR3 is 15 amino acids. Trimming left V 3 bases short and J 3 bases short, with 15 bases between. CDR3 amino acids: CSASWGSSTNQPQHF. The CDR3 nucleotides read TGCAGTGCTAGTTGGGGCAGTTCAACCAATCAGCCCCAGCATTTT.

V usage is TRBV6-5 and J usage is TRBJ1-2; D is uncertain. CDR3 length equals 14 residues. Trimming cost V 5 bases and J 5 bases, with 15 bases left between them. Germline V gives CDR1 MNHEY, CDR2 SVGAGI. The CDR3 DNA reads as TGTGCCAGCAGTCCCGACAAGGTGGGGTATGGCTACACCTTC. Translating it yields CASSPDKVGYGYTF.

The gene calls are TRBV7-2 and TRBJ2-4; D may be TRBD1 (5 bases). The germline V gene encodes CDR1 SGHTA and CDR2 FQGNSA. This CDR3 has 16 amino acids. Trimming stripped 0 bases from V and 1 base from J, with 10 bases between. The CDR3 DNA reads as TGTGCCAGCAGCTTAGCGGCAGGGAAGGCCAAAAACATTCAGTACTTC. It is translated as CASSLAAGKAKNIQYF.

The chain carries TRBV27 and TRBJ1-1, with D maybe TRBD1 (5 bases). The CDR3 sequence is 14 residues long. V gave up 1 base and J gave up 7 bases, with 13 bases separating them. Germline lookup yields CDR1 MNHEY and CDR2 SMNVEV (reference sequence). In DNA, the CDR3 is TGTGCCAGCAGTTTATGGTCAGGGTCGGATGAAGCTTTCTTT. It specifies CASSLWSGSDEAFF.

The rearrangement joins TRBV6-2 or TRBV6-3 to TRBJ1-1; D not certain. Trimming shortened V by 5 bases and J by 0 bases, and 4 bases separated the two germline ends. The CDR3 totals 12 residues. Germline CDR1 reads MNHEY; CDR2 reads SVGEGT. The CDR3 sequence: CASSPVNTEAFF. CDR3 sequence (DNA): TGTGCCAGCAGTCCAGTGAACACTGAAGCTTTCTTT.

The V call is TRBV3-1 (or the pseudogene TRBV3-2), the J call TRBJ1-3; D possibly corresponds to TRBD1 (5 bases). V shed 4 bases and J shed 1 base, with 8 bases lying between them. Germline CDR1 is LGHDT and CDR2 is YNNKEL (reference sequence). This CDR3 comprises 14 residues. The CDR3 sequence is CASSRQGSGNTIYF. CDR3 bases: TGTGCCAGCAGCCGTCAGGGATCTGGAAACACCATATATTTT.

The V call is TRBV6-1, the J call TRBJ2-2, with D unclear. Trimming shortened V by 5 bases and J by 2 bases, and 3 bases separated the two germline ends. Germline lookup yields CDR1 MNHNS and CDR2 SASEGT. This CDR3 spans 12 amino acids. The CDR3 loop is CASSTNTGELFF. The CDR3 DNA sequence: TGTGCCAGCAGTACCAACACCGGGGAGCTGTTTTTT.

This clone occurred a few times. V is TRBV10-1 and J is TRBJ1-5, with TRBD1 identical over 9 bases. Trimming at V came to 7 bases and at J to 8 bases, leaving 21 bases not matched to a gene. This CDR3 comprises 18 residues. The germline V gene encodes CDR1 WNHNN and CDR2 SYGVQD (reference sequence). CDR3 DNA sequence: TGCGCCAGCATTTCTGACTTACAGGGGGCGCTTTCCATGGAGCCCCAGCATTTT. Translated: CASISDLQGALSMEPQHF.

The chain uses TRBV6-5 and TRBJ2-5; 8 positions match TRBD2. CDR1 and CDR2 from the germline V gene are MNHEY and SVGAGI. The CDR3 extends over 14 amino acids. The trim removed 6 bases at V and 7 bases at J, leaving 10 bases unmatched. The CDR3 here is CASRTGGPPGTQYF. The CDR3 DNA is TGTGCCAGCAGGACGGGGGGGCCACCGGGGACCCAGTACTTC.

This clone came up a few times. The chain couples TRBV30 to TRBJ2-2; possibly TRBD1 for D (5 bases). This CDR3 is 12 amino acids long. CDR1 and CDR2 from the germline V gene are GTSNPN and SVGIG (reference sequence). V dropped 1 base and J dropped 6 bases, with 6 bases sitting between them. The CDR3 DNA sequence: TGTGCCTGGAGTGAGGGGCCCGGGGAGCTGTTTTTT. Translation: CAWSEGPGELFF.

This clone came up a few times. The gene calls are TRBV30 and TRBJ1-5, with D maybe TRBD1 (5 bases). Germline CDR1 GTSNPN, CDR2 SVGIG (reference sequence). The CDR3 runs to 13 residues. V was clipped by 5 bases and J by 7 bases, with 15 bases between them. This chain's CDR3 is CAWAKGALQPQHF. Here the CDR3 DNA reads TGTGCCTGGGCGAAAGGGGCGCTCCAGCCCCAGCATTTT.

In its sample, this clone was seen a few times. This sequence joins TRBV7-8 and TRBJ2-2, with 11 bases fitting TRBD2. The CDR3 runs 17 residues. V was clipped by 5 bases and J by 1 base; unmatched bases: 6. Germline CDR1 and CDR2: SGHVS and FQNEAQ. DNA for the CDR3: TGTGCCAGCAGCCCCATAGCGGGGGGGCTGAACACCGGGGAGCTGTTTTTT. Encoded protein: CASSPIAGGLNTGELFF.

This clone was observed a handful of times. This chain uses TRBV28 with TRBJ2-1; perhaps TRBD1 as D (5 bases). Germline-derived CDR1 and CDR2 are MDHEN and SYDVKM. The V gene lost 3 bases and the J gene lost 7 bases, with 16 bases spanning the gap. This CDR3 is built from 15 residues. The CDR3 is CASSLRTLGRNEQFF. In DNA, the CDR3 is TGTGCCAGCAGTTTGAGGACCCTGGGGCGAAATGAGCAGTTCTTC.

The rearrangement joins TRBV7-9 to TRBJ1-3; 7 bases align to TRBD1. Germline lookup yields CDR1 SEHNR and CDR2 FQNEAQ (reference sequence). V lost 5 bases to trimming and J lost 2 bases; unmatched junction nucleotides: 6. The CDR3 runs 15 residues. The CDR3 DNA reads TGTGCCAGCAGCCGCTGGGACAGTGCTGGAAACACCATATATTTT. This sequence encodes CASSRWDSAGNTIYF. The full variable domain, its missing parts supplied by reference TRBV7-9 and TRBJ1-3, is DTGVSQNPRHKITKRGQNVTFRCDPISEHNRLYWYRQTLGQGPEFLTYFQNEAQLEKSRLLSDRFSAERPKGSFSTLEIQRTEQGDSAMYLCASSRWDSAGNTIYFGEGSWLTVV.

This sequence joins TRBV27 and TRBJ1-1, with TRBD1 matching 7 bases. The ends lost 5 bases at V and 2 bases at J; junction bases unmatched: 11. CDR3 length: 16 amino acids. CDR1 MNHEY and CDR2 SMNVEV come from the germline V gene (reference sequence). The CDR3 coding sequence is TGTGCCAGCAGTCCAACCTCCGGGACAGTTAACACTGAAGCTTTCTTT. Protein product: CASSPTSGTVNTEAFF.

This chain joins TRBV7-6 and TRBJ2-3, with 9 bases matching TRBD2. The CDR3 is made up of 15 amino acids. The V gene's germline CDR1 is SGHVS and CDR2 FNYEAQ. V gave up 1 base and J gave up 7 bases; unmatched junction bases: 6. CDR3 nucleotides: TGTGCCAGCAGCTTAGAGCGCGGGAGGGGGAATACGCAGTATTTT. It encodes CASSLERGRGNTQYF.

The J gene is TRBJ1-1, the V gene TRBV18; TRBD1 matches at 9 bases. The germline V gene has CDR1 KGHSH and CDR2 LQKENI. V was clipped by 3 bases and J by 5 bases; unmatched bases: 10. The CDR3 runs 16 residues. CDR3 bases: TGTGCCAGCTCACCGTTCCGGGACAGGGCGGGGACTGAAGCTTTCTTT. It is translated as CASSPFRDRAGTEAFF.

The V gene is TRBV19, the J gene TRBJ2-1; 8 bases match TRBD2. The CDR3 totals 15 residues. Germline CDR1 and CDR2: LNHDA and SQIVND (reference sequence). V lost 4 bases to trimming and J lost 9 bases; unmatched junction nucleotides: 11. The CDR3 loop is CASSSIAGRYGEQFF. CDR3 sequence (DNA): TGTGCCAGTAGTAGTATAGCGGGAAGGTACGGTGAGCAGTTCTTC.

V gene TRBV7-2 combines with J gene TRBJ1-1; 9 positions agree with TRBD1. Looked up from germline, CDR1 is SGHTA and CDR2 is FQGNSA. This CDR3 contains 14 residues. The J segment lost 1 base and the V segment lost 5 bases, leaving 2 bases of the junction unmatched. CDR3 nucleotides: TGTGCCAGCAGCCCGGACAGGGGGAACACTGAAGCTTTCTTT. This encodes CASSPDRGNTEAFF.

This rearrangement joins TRBV6-1 to TRBJ1-2; TRBD1 aligns across 7 bases. Germline V gene lookup returns CDR1 MNHNS and CDR2 SASEGT. V was clipped by 3 bases and J by 0 bases; unmatched bases: 7. CDR3 length equals 16 residues. The CDR3 loop is CASSDFRGGPNYGYTF. For the CDR3, the DNA is TGTGCCAGCAGTGACTTCAGGGGGGGACCTAACTATGGCTACACCTTC.